This TCR beta chain was identified during a study of blood T cell repertoires in COVID-19 (dated by TCRdb to the early 2020s). Context from the whole study: Samples from collaborators originated in the United States, Italy and Spain and spanned both the acute and convalescent phases of COVID-19. The prospective study material was composed of cDNA or gDNA derived from T cells, B-cell-depleted T cells, or PBMCs. Subjects who had been exposed to COVID-19, were actively infected with it, or had recovered from it provided the deeply sampled blood TCRbeta repertoires that made up the dataset. The repertoires were released in a freely available public database intended as a resource for research on the immune response to SARS-CoV-2. Samples came from the ongoing ImmuneRACE study (first 160 participants) plus 1,254 subjects from 6 global collaborators. The sample metadata nearly always contained a de-identified subject ID, COVID-19 status, age in years and sex. HLA class I and class II types, where available, came from metadata supplied by the sample provider rather than from assay-based typing. The investigation overall reported the following: The amount of clinical and demographic metadata varied by source and participant and was provided uncurated.

TCRbeta CDR3 regions were amplified from genomic DNA using the immunoSEQ Assay, a bias-controlled multiplex PCR. In the original analysis: The number of nucleated cells in each sample was estimated from the amplification of reference gene primers within the assay. To quantify the absolute abundance of each unique TCRbeta CDR3 rearrangement, sequence reads were collapsed and filtered. Productive Simpson clonality was computed per sample as the square root of Simpson's diversity index over productive rearrangements. Entries here come from immuneACCESS through TCRdb and include only in-frame sequences with V and J called. Some clones fail to appear in such tables; in the studies checked, an unresolved V gene covers under half of the shortfall, and the cause of the remainder is unknown. V and J calls and clone size are given by that table; D and trimming were obtained from the DNA. Recorded for this sample are around 300,000 clones; roughly nine tenths of them occurred a single time. The ten biggest clones cover roughly 2.3% of the sample.

In the case of this clone: Its recognized antigen is unknown. Per-nucleotide qualities are absent, and no much larger clonotype sits a single base away.

Via the germline V gene, CDR1 is LGHNA and CDR2 YNFKEQ. V and J are truncated by 3 bases and 4 bases respectively, leaving an intervening sequence of 16 bases. Spanning cysteine to phenylalanine, the CDR3 consists of 16 amino acids. The only DNA kept is the CDR3, 48 bases in frame from the first base. Participants in the prospective study were enrolled through a virtual design, were aged roughly 18 to 90 years, and lived in under 25 United States geographic areas. In the prospective study, cohorts were assigned on the basis of participant-reported clinical history obtained from a screening survey and a study questionnaire. ImmuneRACE Cohort 3 recovered participants were defined by two consecutive negative NP/OP PCR tests, healthcare professional clearance, or symptom resolution. Mobile phlebotomists in the prospective study collected whole blood, serum and a nasopharyngeal or oropharyngeal swab from every participant. Participants in the prospective study had the option to provide additional blood draws and questionnaires over a roughly two-month period. Before DNA extraction, prospective study blood samples were shipped either frozen or at room temperature.

This TCR came from a woman aged 18-29 years who had recovered from COVID-19. This chain is built from TRBV4-2 and TRBJ2-1; 5 matching bases give a weak D call of TRBD2. The sample taken for sequencing was PBMCs or T cells enriched from blood (not recorded which). The CDR3 protein is CASSHPAGEGYNEQFF. The DNA reads as follows: TGTGCCAGCAGCCACCCGGCCGGGGAAGGATACAATGAGCAGTTCTTC.